These 30 T cell receptor beta chains were sequenced from one sample in a study of shared clonotypes between healthy human individuals. Sequenced by immunoSEQ multiplex PCR; TCRdb stores in-frame clones only, minus some. This sample has around 1.5 million clones, with approximately 98% found just once. The sequencing sample was made of naive CD4+ T cells sorted from blood. Subset here: CD45RA+ positively selected. The receptor set was obtained from a man aged 25 to 45 in good health.

The chain has TRBV7-3 and TRBJ2-3, with 10 bases aligning to TRBD1. The CDR3 is 18 residues long. Germline-derived CDR1 and CDR2 are SGHTA and FQGTGA. With 0 bases clipped from V and 6 bases from J, the junction kept 12 bases outside the gene matches. The CDR3 coding sequence is TGTGCCAGCAGCTTAACTGTCTTTGGGGACAGGGGATTCGATACGCAGTATTTT. As protein: CASSLTVFGDRGFDTQYF.

The chain has TRBV9 and TRBJ2-3; D not certain. The germline CDR1 and CDR2 sequences are SGDLS and YYNGEE. Between the trimmed V and J ends, which lost 2 bases and 2 bases, there was a span of 12 bases. The CDR3 consists of 15 residues. The CDR3 region has the DNA TGTGCCAGCAGCGTTCGTAATGGAAACACAGATACGCAGTATTTT. Amino acids: CASSVRNGNTDTQYF.

J is TRBJ2-7 and V is TRBV5-1; 8 bases line up with TRBD1. In germline, CDR1 is SGHRS, CDR2 YFSETQ. This CDR3 has 15 amino acids. The junction had 8 bases not matched to a gene; V was cut back by 2 bases and J by 4 bases. This CDR3 is CASSFLGRQGYEQYF. CDR3 nucleotide sequence: TGCGCCAGCAGCTTTTTAGGCCGACAGGGGTACGAGCAGTACTTC.

The chain carries TRBV2 and TRBJ1-3; no reliable D call. The germline V and J ends were trimmed by 0 bases and 4 bases, with 10 bases remaining between them. Germline lookup yields CDR1 SNHLY and CDR2 FYNNEI. The CDR3 is made up of 15 amino acids. CDR3 sequence reads: CASSEALQKGNTIYF. The CDR3 DNA is TGTGCCAGCAGTGAAGCGCTCCAGAAAGGAAACACCATATATTTT. Full variable domain (missing parts from reference TRBV2 and TRBJ1-3): EPEVTQTPSHQVTQMGQEVILRCVPISNHLYFYWYRQILGQKVEFLVSFYNNEISEKSEIFDDQFSVERPDGSNFTLKIRSTKLEDSAMYFCASSEALQKGNTIYFGEGSWLTVV.

This chain links TRBV14 with TRBJ2-3, with D uncertain. The V and J ends lost 0 bases and 2 bases respectively, with 15 bases between them. The germline gives CDR1 SGHDN, CDR2 FVKESK. This CDR3 has 17 residues. The CDR3 region has the DNA TGTGCCAGCAGCCAAGAGGGGAACCTGCCCCACACAGATACGCAGTATTTT. This encodes CASSQEGNLPHTDTQYF. The full variable domain, completed using reference TRBV14 and TRBJ2-3, is EAGVTQFPSHSVIEKGQTVTLRCDPISGHDNLYWYRRVMGKEIKFLLHFVKESKQDESGMPNNRFLAERTGGTYSTLKVQPAELEDSGVYFCASSQEGNLPHTDTQYFGPGTRLTVL.

V gene TRBV7-7 combines with J gene TRBJ2-1, with 9 bases that match TRBD2. Germline loops: CDR1 SSHAT, CDR2 FNYEAQ (reference sequence). The CDR3 spans 13 residues. In DNA form, the CDR3 reads TGTGCTAGCGCCATACTAGCGGGCGATGAGCAGTTCTTC. Translation: CASAILAGDEQFF.

The chain is built from TRBV21-1 and TRBJ2-7; TRBD1, the table's D call, lacks a check against the DNA. TRBV21-1 is flagged as a pseudogene. The CDR3 is made up of 16 amino acids. DNA of the CDR3: TGTGCCAGCAGCAAAAAACACAGTCTGGATGCCTACGAGCAGTACTTC. Translated: CASSKKHSLDAYEQYF.

V usage is TRBV5-1 and J usage is TRBJ2-4, with 8 bases that match TRBD1. CDR3 length: 15 residues. Germline CDR1 reads SGHRS; CDR2 reads YFSETQ. Trimming removed 4 bases from V and 6 bases from J; junction bases left unmatched: 9. The DNA of the CDR3 is TGCGCCAGCAGCCAGCGACGGACAGGGTCAAACATTCAGTACTTC. Protein: CASSQRRTGSNIQYF.

This rearrangement joins TRBV15 to TRBJ2-3; tentative D call: TRBD2 (6 bases). The ends were cut back, 6 bases at V and 4 bases at J, with 17 bases in the middle. CDR1 and CDR2 (germline): LNHNV, YYDKDF (reference sequence). The CDR3 spans 15 residues. CDR3 amino acids: CATRLTAGKADTQYF. The CDR3 DNA is TGTGCCACCAGACTGACGGCGGGAAAAGCAGATACGCAGTATTTT.

J is TRBJ2-7 and V is TRBV18; D may correspond to TRBD1 or TRBD2 (5 bases each). The CDR3 covers 15 residues. Germline V CDR1 and CDR2: KGHSH, LQKENI. Trimming took off 0 bases at V and 2 bases at J, with 11 bases between the two ends. In nucleotides, the CDR3 is TGTGCCAGCTCACCACCGAGCCAGGGACCCTACGAGCAGTACTTC. This codes for CASSPPSQGPYEQYF.

Concerning this clone: This CDR3 is also generated by other DNA sequences in the sample. The chain joins TRBV5-1 to TRBJ2-7; 7 bases map to TRBD1. Germline loops: CDR1 SGHRS, CDR2 YFSETQ. V was pared by 0 bases and J by 2 bases, with 2 bases of the junction left unmatched. CDR3 length: 14 residues. CDR3 DNA: TGCGCCAGCAGCTTGGTCCAGGGGGCCTACGAGCAGTACTTC. Protein product: CASSLVQGAYEQYF.

The J gene is TRBJ1-3, the V gene TRBV6-5; no firm D call. There are 14 residues in the CDR3. Trimming removed 7 bases at V and 1 base at J, with 11 bases between. The germline CDR1 and CDR2 sequences are MNHEY and SVGAGI. The CDR3: CASMILGSGNTIYF. CDR3 nucleotide sequence: TGTGCCAGCATGATCCTGGGGTCTGGAAACACCATATATTTT.

This sequence joins TRBV29-1 and TRBJ1-1; perhaps TRBD1 as D (5 bases). This CDR3 has 11 residues. Germline values: CDR1 SQVTM, CDR2 ANQGSEA. V was clipped by 7 bases and J by 1 base, with 7 bases between them. Here the CDR3 DNA reads TGCAGCGGTGGACAGAACACTGAAGCTTTCTTT. Translating it yields CSGGQNTEAFF.

The chain is built from TRBV18 and TRBJ1-3; D remains unclear. The CDR3 has 18 residues. Germline V gives CDR1 KGHSH, CDR2 LQKENI. V was trimmed by 3 bases and J by 0 bases, leaving 18 bases between them. This chain's CDR3 is CASSPGIAYSRSGNTIYF. For the CDR3, the DNA is TGTGCCAGCTCACCTGGCATCGCGTACAGCCGCTCTGGAAACACCATATATTTT.

V is TRBV18 and J is TRBJ1-1, with no clear D. Germline CDR1 is KGHSH and CDR2 is LQKENI. The length of the CDR3 is 13 residues. V lost 6 bases and J lost 9, with 17 bases in between. CDR3 DNA sequence: TGTGCCAGCTCCCCGACGAGAGGCGAGAAAGCTTTCTTT. Translating gives CASSPTRGEKAFF.

This sequence joins TRBV6-1 and TRBJ2-6; 9 bases are a match to TRBD1. CDR1 is MNHNS and CDR2 is SASEGT in the germline V gene. The V gene end was trimmed by 5 bases and the J gene end by 4 bases; junction bases not matched to a gene: 3. There are 15 residues in the CDR3. CDR3 DNA: TGTGCCAGCAGTCTACAGGGGGCCGGGGCCAACGTCCTGACTTTC. Protein: CASSLQGAGANVLTF.

The chain carries TRBV9 and TRBJ2-6; D is uncertain. The CDR3 covers 14 residues. Germline-derived CDR1 and CDR2 are SGDLS and YYNGEE. With 0 bases removed from V and 4 bases from J, the gap between germline ends came to 5 bases. The CDR3 reads CASSVVPGANVLTF. CDR3 nucleotide sequence: TGTGCCAGCAGCGTAGTCCCCGGGGCCAACGTCCTGACTTTC.

This chain joins TRBV4-1 and TRBJ2-7; 7 nucleotides agree with TRBD2. This CDR3 has 14 amino acids. The germline V gene encodes CDR1 MGHRA and CDR2 YSYEKL. The V gene end was trimmed by 1 base and the J gene end by 2 bases; junction bases not matched to a gene: 2. The CDR3 loop reads CASSQAGTTYEQYF. The CDR3 DNA sequence: TGCGCCAGCAGCCAAGCCGGGACTACCTACGAGCAGTACTTC.

This clone was recorded only once. V gene TRBV6-5 combines with J gene TRBJ1-1; 11 bases align to TRBD1. This CDR3 contains 14 residues. Trimming took 6 bases from V and 5 from J; bases not matched to a gene: 5. Germline CDR1 MNHEY, CDR2 SVGAGI. CDR3 nucleotides: TGTGCCAGCAGCCTCGGGACAGGGGGTACTGAAGCTTTCTTT. Translation: CASSLGTGGTEAFF.

The J gene is TRBJ1-2, the V gene TRBV6-1; weak D call: TRBD1 (6 bases). There are 16 residues in the CDR3. V lost 2 bases and J lost 3, with 16 bases in between. CDR1 and CDR2 (germline): MNHNS, SASEGT. The chain's CDR3 is CASSEHLGGRDYGYTF. CDR3 coding DNA: TGTGCCAGCAGTGAACACCTCGGGGGGCGCGACTATGGCTACACCTTC.

Concerning this clone: Other nucleotide sequences in the sample specify the same CDR3. The CDR3 spells CASSTLAGGSYEQYF. The CDR3 DNA sequence: TGTGCCAGCAGCACACTAGCGGGAGGTTCCTACGAGCAGTACTTC. The chain combines TRBV7-2 with TRBJ2-7, with TRBD2 identical over 12 bases. This CDR3 spans 15 amino acids. Germline CDR1 reads SGHTA; CDR2 reads FQGNSA. V shed 5 bases, J shed 1 base, and the junction held 3 bases outside the gene matches. Looking up the rest from reference TRBV7-2 and TRBJ2-7 gives the full variable domain: GAGVSQSPSNKVTEKGKDVELRCDPISGHTALYWYRQSLGQGLEFLIYFQGNSAPDKSGLPSDRFSAERTGGSVSTLTIQRTQQEDSAVYLCASSTLAGGSYEQYFGPGTRLTVT.

The chain joins TRBV10-1 to TRBJ2-2; TRBD1 is a possible D gene (5 bases). The CDR3 runs 13 residues. V was pared by 5 bases and J by 4 bases, with 8 bases between. Germline loops: CDR1 WNHNN, CDR2 SYGVQD (reference sequence). The DNA of the CDR3 is TGCGCCAGCAGTAAAGGGGTCACCGGGGAGCTGTTTTTT. Encoded protein: CASSKGVTGELFF.

This sequence joins TRBV9 and TRBJ2-6; D unresolved. With 4 bases removed from V and 1 base from J, the gap between germline ends came to 6 bases. This CDR3 comprises 14 residues. Germline V gene data show CDR1 as SGDLS and CDR2 as YYNGEE. The CDR3 DNA reads TGTGCCAGCAGCCCCAGGTCTGGGGCCAACGTCCTGACTTTC. Amino acids: CASSPRSGANVLTF.

The chain joins TRBV28 to TRBJ1-2; D might be TRBD1 (5 bases). V dropped 8 bases and J dropped 4 bases, with 14 bases sitting between them. Germline V CDR1 and CDR2: MDHEN, SYDVKM. CDR3 size: 13 residues. DNA of the CDR3: TGTGCCAGCGTAAGGGGTCGGTCCTATGGCTACACCTTC. Translation gives CASVRGRSYGYTF.

This clone was seen a single time. This sequence joins TRBV6-4 and TRBJ2-3; D is unresolved. The germline V gene has CDR1 MRHNA and CDR2 SNTAGT. V gave up 0 bases and J gave up 7 bases, with 2 bases separating them. The CDR3 spans 11 residues. The CDR3 loop reads CASSDSYTQYF. The CDR3 region has the DNA TGTGCCAGCAGTGACTCCTATACGCAGTATTTT.

The chain has TRBV10-2 and TRBJ2-3, with TRBD2 as a possible D gene (6 bases). The CDR3 contains 16 residues. Trimming left V 4 bases short and J 0 bases short, with 14 bases between. CDR1 is WSHSY, CDR2 SAAADI, per germline. In nucleotides, the CDR3 is TGCGCCAGCAGTGCTCCACCAGGGAGGAGCACAGATACGCAGTATTTT. It is translated as CASSAPPGRSTDTQYF.

V is TRBV2 and J is TRBJ2-7; 13 nucleotides line up with TRBD2. Trimming cost V 4 bases and J 2 bases; bases outside gene matches: 8. The germline CDR1 and CDR2 sequences are SNHLY and FYNNEI. This CDR3 region has 17 residues. CDR3 residues: CASSGPSLAGGPYEQYF. CDR3 DNA sequence: TGTGCCAGCAGTGGACCCTCACTAGCGGGAGGGCCCTACGAGCAGTACTTC.

The CDR3 DNA is TGTGCCAGCAGTTCTAGCGGGGCTACCTACAATGAGCAGTTCTTC. This gives the protein CASSSSGATYNEQFF. V usage is TRBV7-6 and J usage is TRBJ2-1; 9 nucleotides align to TRBD2. The CDR3 loop spans 15 amino acids. V shed 6 bases, J shed 2 bases, and the junction held 5 bases outside the gene matches. Germline assignment: CDR1 SGHVS and CDR2 FNYEAQ.

The chain links TRBV6-5 to TRBJ2-7; 12 bases map to TRBD1. CDR1 and CDR2 (germline): MNHEY, SVGAGI. The CDR3 spans 14 residues. Germline trimming cut 6 bases from V and 4 bases from J; bases unmatched to any gene: 4. This CDR3 reads CASRTGQGAYEQYF. The CDR3 nucleotides read TGTGCCAGCAGGACGGGACAGGGGGCTTACGAGCAGTACTTC.

The genes are TRBV10-3 and TRBJ2-5, with D tentatively TRBD2 (6 bases). CDR1 is ENHRY, CDR2 SYGVKD, per germline. V lost 4 bases, J lost 2 bases, and 14 bases lay in between. CDR3 length: 15 amino acids. Here the CDR3 reads CAISVHGGGQETQYF. CDR3 nucleotides: TGTGCCATCAGTGTTCACGGAGGAGGGCAAGAGACCCAGTACTTC.